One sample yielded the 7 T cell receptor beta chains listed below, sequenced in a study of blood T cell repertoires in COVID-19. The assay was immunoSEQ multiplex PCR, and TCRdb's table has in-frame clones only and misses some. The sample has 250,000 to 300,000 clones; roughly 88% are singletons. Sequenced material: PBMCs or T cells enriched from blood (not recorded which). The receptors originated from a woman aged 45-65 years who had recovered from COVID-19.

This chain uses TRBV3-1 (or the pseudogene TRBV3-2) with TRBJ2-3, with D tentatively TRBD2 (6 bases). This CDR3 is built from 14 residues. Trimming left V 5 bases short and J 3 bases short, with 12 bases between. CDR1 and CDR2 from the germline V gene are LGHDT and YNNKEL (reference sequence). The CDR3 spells CASSSRLGTDTQYF. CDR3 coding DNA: TGTGCCAGCAGCTCGCGACTAGGTACAGATACGCAGTATTTT.

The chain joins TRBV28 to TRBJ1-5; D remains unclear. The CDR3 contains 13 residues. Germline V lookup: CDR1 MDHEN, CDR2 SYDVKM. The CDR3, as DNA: TGTGCTACCTCGGTAAATAGCAATCAGCCCCAGCATTTT. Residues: CATSVNSNQPQHF. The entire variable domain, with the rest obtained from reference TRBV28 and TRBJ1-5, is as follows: DVKVTQSSRYLVKRTGEKVFLECVQDMDHENMFWYRQDPGLGLRLIYFSYDVKMKEKGDIPEGYSVSREKKERFSLILESASTNQTSMYLCATSVNSNQPQHFGDGTRLSIL.

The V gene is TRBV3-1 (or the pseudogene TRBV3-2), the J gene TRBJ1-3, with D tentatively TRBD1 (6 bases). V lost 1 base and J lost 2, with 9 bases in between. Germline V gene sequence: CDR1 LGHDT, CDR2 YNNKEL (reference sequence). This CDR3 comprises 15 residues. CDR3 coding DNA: TGTGCCAGCAGCCAAGTAACAGGGACTGGAAACACCATATATTTT. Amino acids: CASSQVTGTGNTIYF.

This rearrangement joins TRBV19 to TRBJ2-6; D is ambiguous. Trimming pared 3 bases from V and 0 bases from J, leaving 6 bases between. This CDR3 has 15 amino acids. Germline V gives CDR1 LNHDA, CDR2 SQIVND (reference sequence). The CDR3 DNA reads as TGTGCCAGTAGTATTTTCCACTCTGGGGCCAACGTCCTGACTTTC. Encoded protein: CASSIFHSGANVLTF.

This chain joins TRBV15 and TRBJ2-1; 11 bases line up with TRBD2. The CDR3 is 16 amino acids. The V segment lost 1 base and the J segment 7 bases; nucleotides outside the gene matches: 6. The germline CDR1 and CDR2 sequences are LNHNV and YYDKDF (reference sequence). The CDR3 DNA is TGTGCCACCAGCAGAGTCACTAGCGGGAGTTTAAATGAGCAGTTCTTC. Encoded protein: CATSRVTSGSLNEQFF. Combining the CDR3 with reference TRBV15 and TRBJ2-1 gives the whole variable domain DAMVIQNPRYQVTQFGKPVTLSCSQTLNHNVMYWYQQKSSQAPKLLFHYYDKDFNNEADTPDNFQSRRPNTSFCFLDIRSPGLGDTAMYLCATSRVTSGSLNEQFFGPGTRLTVL.

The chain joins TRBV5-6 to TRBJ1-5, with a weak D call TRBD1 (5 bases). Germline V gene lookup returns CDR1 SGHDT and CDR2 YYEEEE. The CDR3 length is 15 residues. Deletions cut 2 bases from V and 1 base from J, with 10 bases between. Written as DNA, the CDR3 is TGTGCCAGCAGCTTCCGGGGGGGGAGCAATCAGCCCCAGCATTTT. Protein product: CASSFRGGSNQPQHF.

The CDR3, as DNA: TGTGCCAGCAGTCTGACAGGGGGCAACAATCAGCCCCAGCATTTT. Its protein product is CASSLTGGNNQPQHF. The chain is built from TRBV28 and TRBJ1-5; the match to TRBD1 covers 10 bases. From germline, CDR1 is MDHEN and CDR2 SYDVKM. V trimming: 5 bases; J trimming: 3 bases; junction bases outside the gene matches: 4. This CDR3 comprises 15 residues. Together with reference TRBV28 and TRBJ1-5, the CDR3 gives the full variable domain: DVKVTQSSRYLVKRTGEKVFLECVQDMDHENMFWYRQDPGLGLRLIYFSYDVKMKEKGDIPEGYSVSREKKERFSLILESASTNQTSMYLCASSLTGGNNQPQHFGDGTRLSIL.